This passage covers 5 T cell receptor beta chains from one sample sequenced in a study of T cells in Graves' hyperthyroidism and ophthalmopathy. The investigators amplified TCR beta CDR3 regions from RNA transcripts. Initially, a first-round RT-PCR of the TCR CDR3 employed the HTBI primer set. From the multiplex PCR reads, TCRdb called clonotypes with MiXCR, one entry per CDR3 protein. In the table there are a few hundred thousand distinct CDR3 sequences, about 14% of which are singletons. Material: blood. The receptors originated from a woman aged 30 to 39 with Graves' ophthalmopathy.

This clonotype showed up many times. The rearrangement uses TRBV24-1 and TRBJ1-5; D is undetermined. The CDR3 runs 13 residues. V was trimmed by 1 base and J by 5 bases, leaving 5 bases between them. CDR1 and CDR2 (germline): KGHDR, SFDVKD. The CDR3 DNA is TGTGCCACCAGTGATTTAGACGATCAGCCCCAGCATTTT. Its protein is CATSDLDDQPQHF.

This clonotype was counted ten times or more. This sequence joins TRBV7-2 and TRBJ2-3, with D perhaps matching TRBD2 (6 bases). V lost 2 bases, J lost 0 bases, and 9 bases lay in between. This CDR3 contains 15 residues. Germline-derived CDR1 and CDR2 are SGHTA and FQGNSA. CDR3 DNA sequence: TGTGCCAGCAGCTTAAGGCGGGGAAGCACAGATACGCAGTATTTT. Translation: CASSLRRGSTDTQYF.

This clonotype has a count of ten or more. This sequence joins TRBV7-2 and TRBJ2-7; unclear D gene. The CDR3 sequence is 13 residues long. Germline-derived CDR1 and CDR2 are SGHTA and FQGNSA. V was trimmed by 2 bases and J by 5 bases, leaving 10 bases between them. CDR3 amino acids: CASSLSQANEQYF. The CDR3 coding sequence is TGTGCCAGCAGCTTAAGCCAGGCTAACGAGCAGTACTTC.

This clonotype appeared a few times. V gene TRBV4-2 combines with J gene TRBJ1-4; D gene unclear. Germline V gene data show CDR1 as LGHNA and CDR2 as YNFKEQ. The CDR3 sequence is 17 residues long. Trimming removed 0 bases at V and 0 bases at J, with 11 bases between. The CDR3, as DNA: TGTGCCAGCAGCCAAGATGGGCAGCTGACAACTAATGAAAAACTGTTTTTT. It specifies CASSQDGQLTTNEKLFF.

The sample holds many counts of this clonotype. This chain uses TRBV6-5 with TRBJ2-4; D remains unclear. CDR1 MNHEY and CDR2 SVGAGI come from the germline V gene. Between the trimmed V and J ends, which lost 2 bases and 5 bases, there was a span of 16 bases. The CDR3 is 16 amino acids. Here the CDR3 reads CASSYGIGRSENIQYF. DNA of the CDR3: TGTGCCAGCAGTTACGGGATCGGTCGCTCCGAAAACATTCAGTACTTC.